The 7 T cell receptor beta chains given below trace back to one sample, sequenced in a study of control samples from healthy donors and cancer patients. Sequencing used immunoSEQ multiplex PCR; TCRdb keeps in-frame clones, though not all of them. This sample has about 110,000 clones, with less than 95% found just once. Material: blood. These receptors all come from a human donor in good health. The donor label of this sample is uncertain.

The chain is built from TRBV20-1 and TRBJ2-7, with D unresolved. Trimming pared 3 bases from V and 3 bases from J, leaving 15 bases between. The germline V gene has CDR1 DFQATT and CDR2 SNEGSKA (reference sequence). This CDR3 comprises 14 residues. The CDR3 loop is CSASEPRGLYEQYF. The CDR3 DNA follows: TGCAGTGCTAGTGAACCCAGAGGCCTCTACGAGCAGTACTTC.

As concerns this clone: The junction differs from germline at one of its ends, possibly a read error. The V and J genes are TRBV19 and TRBJ1-5; possibly TRBD1 for D (6 bases). The germline V gene encodes CDR1 LNHDA and CDR2 SQIVND (reference sequence). The CDR3 totals 15 residues. CDR3 in DNA: TGTGTCAGTAGTATAGTGTCGGGGGGGCATCAGCCCCAGCATTTT. Translating gives CVSSIVSGGHQPQHF.

This sequence joins TRBV10-3 and TRBJ1-2; no firm D call. Germline CDR1 is ENHRY and CDR2 is SYGVKD. Trimming removed 5 bases at V and 3 bases at J, with 22 bases between. This CDR3 is 17 amino acids long. The CDR3 DNA follows: TGTGCCATCAGTCAGGACTGGTGGAATACGGAAGACTATGGCTACACCTTC. This sequence encodes CAISQDWWNTEDYGYTF.

The CDR3 region is CASSRPGAASSTDTQYF. For the CDR3, the DNA is TGTGCCAGTAGTAGACCCGGGGCCGCCTCTAGCACAGATACGCAGTATTTT. The chain combines TRBV19 with TRBJ2-3; the D gene could be TRBD1 or TRBD2 (5 bases each). Looked up from germline, CDR1 is LNHDA and CDR2 is SQIVND (reference sequence). Trimming pared 4 bases from V and 0 bases from J, leaving 17 bases between. The CDR3 length is 17 residues.

The chain carries TRBV5-1 and TRBJ2-5; no firm D call. There are 14 residues in the CDR3. Germline V gives CDR1 SGHRS, CDR2 YFSETQ. V was cut by 2 bases and J by 1 base, with 9 bases left in between. CDR3 sequence reads: CASSFQVLQETQYF. Here the CDR3 DNA reads TGCGCCAGCAGCTTTCAGGTTCTCCAAGAGACCCAGTACTTC.

J is TRBJ1-4 and V is TRBV10-3, with D possibly TRBD1 on 5 matching bases. CDR1 is ENHRY, CDR2 SYGVKD, per germline. The CDR3 contains 17 residues. Between the trimmed V and J ends, which lost 3 bases and 0 bases, there was a span of 14 bases. The CDR3 spells CAISDGQGYATNEKLFF. The DNA of the CDR3 is TGTGCCATCAGTGACGGGCAGGGATATGCAACTAATGAAAAACTGTTTTTT.

The chain has TRBV11-2 and TRBJ2-5, with 8 positions matching TRBD2. The V gene's germline CDR1 is SGHAT and CDR2 FQNNGV. The junction had 14 bases not matched to a gene; V was cut back by 6 bases and J by 2 bases. The CDR3 loop spans 17 amino acids. The CDR3 here is CASRRSRAGERQETQYF. For the CDR3, the DNA is TGTGCCAGCAGGCGCTCCAGAGCGGGGGAACGTCAAGAGACCCAGTACTTC.